Listed here are 3 T cell receptor beta chains from one sample, sequenced in a study of blood T cell repertoires in COVID-19. Profiling relied on immunoSEQ multiplex PCR, and the TCRdb table lists in-frame clones only, not all of them. The sample lists approximately 250,000 clones, roughly 87% seen once, with about 1% in the top ten. Specimen: PBMCs or T cells enriched from blood (not recorded which). These receptor sequences come from a woman in her twenties or thirties who had recovered from COVID-19.

A single count supports this clone. This sequence joins TRBV7-8 and TRBJ2-2; D is possibly TRBD1 (6 bases). Germline V CDR1 and CDR2: SGHVS, FQNEAQ. This CDR3 has 14 amino acids. V was clipped by 4 bases and J by 4 bases, with 10 bases between them. CDR3 protein: CASSSGTLTGELFF. The CDR3 DNA is TGTGCCAGCAGCTCCGGGACACTCACCGGGGAGCTGTTTTTT.

The rearrangement links TRBV5-6 to TRBJ2-3; TRBD2 matches 12 bases. The trim removed 0 bases at V and 3 bases at J, leaving 5 bases unmatched. The germline gives CDR1 SGHDT, CDR2 YYEEEE. The CDR3 is 17 amino acids. The CDR3 region has the DNA TGTGCCAGCAGCTTGGTGACTAGCGGGAGTGGGACAGATACGCAGTATTTT. Translating gives CASSLVTSGSGTDTQYF.

This CDR3 is CASSLYRTSGAYEQYF. Written as DNA, the CDR3 is TGCGCCAGCAGCTTGTACCGGACTAGCGGAGCCTACGAGCAGTACTTC. V usage is TRBV5-1 and J usage is TRBJ2-7, with 10 bases fitting TRBD2. This CDR3 has 16 amino acids. After removal of 1 base from V and 2 bases from J, the junction contained 6 bases not matched to a gene. CDR1 is SGHRS and CDR2 is YFSETQ in the germline V gene.